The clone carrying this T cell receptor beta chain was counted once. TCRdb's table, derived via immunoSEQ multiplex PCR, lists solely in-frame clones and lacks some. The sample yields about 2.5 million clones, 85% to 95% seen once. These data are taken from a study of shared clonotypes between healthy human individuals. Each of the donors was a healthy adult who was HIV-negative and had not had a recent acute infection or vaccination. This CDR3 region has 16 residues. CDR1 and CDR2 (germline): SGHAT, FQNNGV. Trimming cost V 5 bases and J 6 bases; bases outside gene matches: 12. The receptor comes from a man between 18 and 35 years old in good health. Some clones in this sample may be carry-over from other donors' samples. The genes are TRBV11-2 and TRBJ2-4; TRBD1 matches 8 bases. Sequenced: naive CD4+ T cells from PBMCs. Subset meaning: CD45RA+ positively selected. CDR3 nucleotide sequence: TGTGCCAGCAGCAAACGCAGGGGGCCAACCGGAAACATTCAGTACTTC. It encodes CASSKRRGPTGNIQYF.